The present entry profiles one T cell receptor (beta chain) with its context. What it binds is unknown. With V trimmed by 4 bases and J by 5 bases, 5 bases remained unmatched. Germline V lookup: CDR1 SGDLS, CDR2 YYNGEE. CDR3 length equals 14 residues. PCR employed 60 Vbeta and 13 Jbeta primers. In the original workflow: Later analysis identified approximately 88 million unique TCR beta chains, 9 million to 12 million shared. TCRdb's copy holds only in-frame clones and misses some; the assay was immunoSEQ multiplex PCR. Clone size and the V and J calls come from that table; the DNA yielded D and trimming. The sample records tens of thousands of clones, 82% being singletons. This sample stems from a study of cytomegalovirus exposure and HLA in healthy donors. Study-wide findings and caveats: Across donors, most TCRs were seen rarely, yet some public ones were widespread. Within the data, a cluster of highly shared sequence variants was likely a sequencing artifact. Trimming of TCR beta V- and J-genes showed a link, identified in a later analysis, to a missense DCLRE1C variant.

The chain combines TRBV9 with TRBJ2-7; 11 nucleotides match TRBD2. The receptor's source is a man younger than 45 in good health and CMV-seropositive. The sequencing sample was made of PBMCs. The CDR3 protein is CASSYTSGRDEQYF. The DNA for the CDR3 is TGTGCCAGCAGCTACACTAGCGGGAGAGACGAGCAGTACTTC.